This note documents a single T cell receptor beta chain sequence. Its antigen is still unknown. TCR beta CDR3 amplification used RNA transcripts. First-round RT-PCR with HTBI primers preceded a second-round multiplex PCR. MiXCR was run by TCRdb on the multiplex PCR reads, yielding one entry per CDR3 protein. Of over a million distinct CDR3 sequences listed, about 38% were seen once; the top ten hold roughly 11%. This sample is drawn from a study of Graves' ophthalmopathy and Graves' hyperthyroidism. Deletions cut 5 bases from V and 4 bases from J, with 11 bases between. This CDR3 is 13 amino acids long. Germline-derived CDR1 and CDR2 are SEHNR and FQNEAQ (reference sequence). Uncontrolled infections, other autoimmune diseases, pregnancy or lactation barred patients from enrollment. Study-level results: The 13-signature model separated ophthalmopathy from stable hyperthyroidism at just under 90% sensitivity and 80% to 84% specificity.

The receptor's source is an adult man with Graves' hyperthyroidism. The sequenced sample was peripheral blood or thyroid tissue (not recorded which). The chain carries TRBV7-9 and TRBJ2-5, with D uncertain. The CDR3 DNA sequence: TGTGCCAGCAGCCGCAGACCGGGAGAGACCCAGTACTTC. Its translation: CASSRRPGETQYF.